This TCR beta chain was retrieved from a study of OX40 agonist ivuxolimab in advanced cancers. Findings and limits, study-wide: The investigators did not determine what antigen specificity the expanded peripheral T cells had. Low normalized T-cell clonal expansion was also seen in some nonresponders. CD8+ T cells were the subset that, on average, had more expanded clones than CD4+.

As for this clone: Its target is not known.

Autoimmune disease history or systemic immunosuppression led to patients being barred. Using immunoSEQ multiplex PCR, the repertoire was profiled, and TCRdb retains in-frame clones only, with some absent. The sample lists roughly 35,000 clones; around 89% were seen once. With 6 bases clipped from V and 1 base from J, the junction kept 8 bases outside the gene matches. Germline V gives CDR1 LNHDA, CDR2 SQIVND (reference sequence). The CDR3 sequence is 16 residues long. The sequence came from an adult with an advanced solid tumor such as melanoma, head and neck, liver or kidney cancer. The starting material was CD4+ or CD8+ T cells sorted from blood, obtained in a trial of the OX40 agonist ivuxolimab. J is TRBJ1-1 and V is TRBV19; the match to TRBD1 covers 10 bases. The chain's CDR3 is CASRDRGGNPNTEAFF. The CDR3 coding sequence is TGTGCCAGTAGGGACAGGGGGGGAAACCCGAACACTGAAGCTTTCTTT.